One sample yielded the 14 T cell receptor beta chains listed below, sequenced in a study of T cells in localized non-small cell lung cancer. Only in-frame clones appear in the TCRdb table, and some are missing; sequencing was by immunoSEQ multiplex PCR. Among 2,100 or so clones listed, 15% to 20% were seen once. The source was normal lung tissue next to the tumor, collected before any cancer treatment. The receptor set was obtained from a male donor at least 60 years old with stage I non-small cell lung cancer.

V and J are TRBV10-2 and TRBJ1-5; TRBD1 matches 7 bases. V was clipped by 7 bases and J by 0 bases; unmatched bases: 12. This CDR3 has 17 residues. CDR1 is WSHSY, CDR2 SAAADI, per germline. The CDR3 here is CASTLGNRGLSNQPQHF. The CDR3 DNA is TGCGCCAGCACCCTAGGGAACAGGGGCCTTAGCAATCAGCCCCAGCATTTT.

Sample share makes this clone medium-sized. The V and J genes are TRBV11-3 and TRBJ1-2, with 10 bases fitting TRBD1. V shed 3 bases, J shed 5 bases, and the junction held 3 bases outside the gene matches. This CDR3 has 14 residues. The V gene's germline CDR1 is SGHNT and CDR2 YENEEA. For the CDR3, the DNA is TGTGCCAGCAGCTTGACAGGGGGCGGATATGGCTACACCTTC. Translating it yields CASSLTGGGYGYTF.

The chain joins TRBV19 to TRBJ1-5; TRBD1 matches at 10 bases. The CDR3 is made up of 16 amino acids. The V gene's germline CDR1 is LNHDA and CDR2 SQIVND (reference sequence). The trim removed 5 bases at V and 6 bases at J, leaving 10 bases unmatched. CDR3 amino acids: CASSRERQGAIQPQHF. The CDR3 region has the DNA TGTGCCAGTAGTCGAGAGAGACAGGGGGCGATTCAGCCCCAGCATTTT.

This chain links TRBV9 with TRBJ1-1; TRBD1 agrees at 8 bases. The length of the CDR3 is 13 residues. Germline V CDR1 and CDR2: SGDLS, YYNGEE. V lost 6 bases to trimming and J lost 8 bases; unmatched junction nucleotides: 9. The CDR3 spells CASTADREREAFF. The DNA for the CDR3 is TGTGCCAGCACTGCGGACAGGGAGAGAGAAGCTTTCTTT.

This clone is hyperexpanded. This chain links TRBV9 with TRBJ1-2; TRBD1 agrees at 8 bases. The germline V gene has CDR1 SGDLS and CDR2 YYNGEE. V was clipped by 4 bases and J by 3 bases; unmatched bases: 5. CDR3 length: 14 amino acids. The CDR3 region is CASSSWGQDYGYTF. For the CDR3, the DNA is TGTGCCAGCAGCTCTTGGGGACAGGACTATGGCTACACCTTC. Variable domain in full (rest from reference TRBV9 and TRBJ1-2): DSGVTQTPKHLITATGQRVTLRCSPRSGDLSVYWYQQSLDQGLQFLIQYYNGEERAKGNILERFSAQQFPDLHSELNLSSLELGDSALYFCASSSWGQDYGYTFGSGTRLTVV.

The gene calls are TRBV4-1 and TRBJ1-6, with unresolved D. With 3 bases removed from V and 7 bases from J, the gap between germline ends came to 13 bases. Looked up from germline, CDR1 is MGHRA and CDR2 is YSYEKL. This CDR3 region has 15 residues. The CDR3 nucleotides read TGCGCCAGCAGCCAGAGGGCCTCGGGGAATTCACCCCTCCACTTT. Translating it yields CASSQRASGNSPLHF.

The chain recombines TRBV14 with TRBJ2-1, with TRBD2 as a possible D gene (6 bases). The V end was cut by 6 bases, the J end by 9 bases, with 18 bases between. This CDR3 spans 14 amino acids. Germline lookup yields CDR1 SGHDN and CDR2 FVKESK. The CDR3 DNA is TGTGCCAGCAGACTAGCAACTTCAAGCGGTGAGCAGTTCTTC. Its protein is CASRLATSSGEQFF.

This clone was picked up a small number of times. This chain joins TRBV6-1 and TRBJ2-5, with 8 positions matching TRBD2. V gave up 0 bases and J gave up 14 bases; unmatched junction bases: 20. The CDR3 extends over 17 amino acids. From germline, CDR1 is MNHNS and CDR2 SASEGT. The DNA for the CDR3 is TGTGCCAGCAGTGAAGCGATTGGCGGGGGGCCGGGGGAGACCCCTTACTTC. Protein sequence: CASSEAIGGGPGETPYF.

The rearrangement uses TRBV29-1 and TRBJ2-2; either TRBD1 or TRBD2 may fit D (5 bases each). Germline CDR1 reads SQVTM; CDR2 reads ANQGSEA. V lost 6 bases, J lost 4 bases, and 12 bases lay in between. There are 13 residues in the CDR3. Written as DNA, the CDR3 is TGCAGCGTGGGGTGGGACGGCACCGGGGAGCTGTTTTTT. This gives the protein CSVGWDGTGELFF.

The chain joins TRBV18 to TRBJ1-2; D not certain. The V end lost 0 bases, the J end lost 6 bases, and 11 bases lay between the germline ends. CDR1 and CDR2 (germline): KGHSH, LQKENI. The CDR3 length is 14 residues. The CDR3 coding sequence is TGTGCCAGCTCACCACCCTCCAGCCCTGATGGCTACACCTTC. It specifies CASSPPSSPDGYTF. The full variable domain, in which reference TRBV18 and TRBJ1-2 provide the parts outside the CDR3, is NAGVMQNPRHLVRRRGQEARLRCSPMKGHSHVYWYRQLPEEGLKFMVYLQKENIIDESGMPKERFSAEFPKEGPSILRIQQVVRGDSAAYFCASSPPSSPDGYTFGSGTRLTVV.

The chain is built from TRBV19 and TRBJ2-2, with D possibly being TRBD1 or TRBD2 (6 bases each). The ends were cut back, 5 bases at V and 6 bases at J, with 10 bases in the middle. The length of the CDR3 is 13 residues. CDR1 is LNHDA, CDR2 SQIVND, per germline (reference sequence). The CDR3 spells CASSWGAAGELFF. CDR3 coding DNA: TGTGCCAGTAGTTGGGGGGCGGCCGGGGAGCTGTTTTTT.

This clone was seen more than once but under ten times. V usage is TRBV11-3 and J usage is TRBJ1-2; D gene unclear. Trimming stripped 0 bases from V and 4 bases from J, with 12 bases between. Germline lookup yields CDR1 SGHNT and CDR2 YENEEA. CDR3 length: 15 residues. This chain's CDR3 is CASSLDPKGGYGYTF. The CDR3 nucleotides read TGTGCCAGCAGCTTAGATCCAAAGGGAGGCTATGGCTACACCTTC. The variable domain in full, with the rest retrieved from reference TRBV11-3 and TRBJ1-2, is EAGVVQSPRYKIIEKKQPVAFWCNPISGHNTLYWYLQNLGQGPELLIRYENEEAVDDSQLPKDRFSAERLKGVDSTLKIQPAELGDSAVYLCASSLDPKGGYGYTFGSGTRLTVV.

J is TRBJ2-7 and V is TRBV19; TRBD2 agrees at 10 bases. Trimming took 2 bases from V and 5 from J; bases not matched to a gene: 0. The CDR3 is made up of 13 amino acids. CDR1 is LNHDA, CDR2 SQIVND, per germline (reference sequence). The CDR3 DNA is TGTGCCAGTAGTATAACTAGCGGGAACGAGCAGTACTTC. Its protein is CASSITSGNEQYF. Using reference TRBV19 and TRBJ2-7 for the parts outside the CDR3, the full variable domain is DGGITQSPKYLFRKEGQNVTLSCEQNLNHDAMYWYRQDPGQGLRLIYYSQIVNDFQKGDIAEGYSVSREKKESFPLTVTSAQKNPTAFYLCASSITSGNEQYFGPGTRLTVT.

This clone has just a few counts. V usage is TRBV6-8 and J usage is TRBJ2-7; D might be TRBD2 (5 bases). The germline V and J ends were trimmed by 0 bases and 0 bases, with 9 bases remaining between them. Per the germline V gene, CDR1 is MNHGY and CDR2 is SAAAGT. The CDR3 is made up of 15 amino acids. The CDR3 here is CASSYSWGDSYEQYF. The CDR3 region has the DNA TGTGCCAGCAGTTACTCGTGGGGAGACTCCTACGAGCAGTACTTC.